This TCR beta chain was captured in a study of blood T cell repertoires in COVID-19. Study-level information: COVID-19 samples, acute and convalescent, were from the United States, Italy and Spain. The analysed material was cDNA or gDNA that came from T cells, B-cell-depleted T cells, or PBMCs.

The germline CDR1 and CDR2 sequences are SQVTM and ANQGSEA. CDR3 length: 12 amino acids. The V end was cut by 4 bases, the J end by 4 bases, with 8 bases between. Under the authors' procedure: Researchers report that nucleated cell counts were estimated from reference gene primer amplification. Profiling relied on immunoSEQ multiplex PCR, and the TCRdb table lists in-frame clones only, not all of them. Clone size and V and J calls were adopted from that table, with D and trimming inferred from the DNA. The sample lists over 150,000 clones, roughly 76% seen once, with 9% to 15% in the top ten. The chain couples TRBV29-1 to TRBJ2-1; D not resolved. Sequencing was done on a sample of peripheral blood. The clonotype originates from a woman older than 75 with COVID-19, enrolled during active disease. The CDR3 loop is CSVGAVYNEQFF. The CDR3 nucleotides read TGCAGCGTTGGTGCGGTTTACAATGAGCAGTTCTTC.